Following are 18 T cell receptor beta chains from one sample sequenced in a study of T cells after yellow fever vaccination. Each CDR3 protein is one row after TCRdb ran MiXCR on the 5' RACE reads. The table lists 10,000 to 11,000 distinct CDR3 sequences, around 4.8% of them singletons, with about 1.6% in the top ten. The material was PBMCs, either bulk or a sorted T-cell subset (CD4+, CD8+, memory, or dextramer-sorted; not recorded which), obtained around 16 days after the first yellow fever vaccination. The receptors were gathered from a young man who received the YFV17D yellow fever vaccine.

This clonotype was counted at least ten times. This chain links TRBV4-3 with TRBJ2-7; weak D call: TRBD2 (6 bases). V lost 1 base and J lost 4, with 17 bases in between. The V gene's germline CDR1 is LGHNA and CDR2 YSLEER. The CDR3 has 16 residues. CDR3 DNA sequence: TGCGCCAGCAGCCAAGTTGCAATGGGGGAGGCGTACGAGCAGTACTTC. Amino acids: CASSQVAMGEAYEQYF.

This clonotype was detected a few times. V is TRBV12-3 or TRBV12-4 and J is TRBJ2-1, with D possibly TRBD2 on 6 matching bases. This CDR3 is built from 17 residues. Trimming pared 8 bases from V and 0 bases from J, leaving 20 bases between. The CDR3 DNA reads TGTGCCAGCGCCTTCTCGGAGGGGCGGGGCTCCTACAATGAGCAGTTCTTC. The encoded protein is CASAFSEGRGSYNEQFF.

This clonotype is deemed medium-sized. The chain employs TRBV5-1 and TRBJ2-5, with a weak D call TRBD2 (5 bases). Looked up from germline, CDR1 is SGHRS and CDR2 is YFSETQ. The CDR3 runs 14 residues. V was clipped by 4 bases and J by 2 bases, with 12 bases between them. The CDR3 region has the DNA TGCGCCAGCAGCACTGTCCCGGGACAAGAGACCCAGTACTTC. Translation gives CASSTVPGQETQYF.

This clonotype was detected ten times or more. The chain links TRBV6-5 to TRBJ2-5, with TRBD1 identical over 7 bases. The CDR3 sequence is 15 residues long. Trimming took 5 bases from V and 4 from J; bases not matched to a gene: 10. Germline values: CDR1 MNHEY, CDR2 SVGAGI. The CDR3 nucleotides read TGTGCCAGCAGTCTAACAGGGGCCTCAGGAGAGACCCAGTACTTC. Translation: CASSLTGASGETQYF.

On this clonotype: A junction end diverges from the germline sequence, so it may reflect a read error. The V gene is TRBV3-1, the J gene TRBJ2-3; D remains ambiguous. The CDR3 spans 15 residues. Germline-derived CDR1 and CDR2 are LGHDT and YNNKEL (reference sequence). CDR3 bases: TGTGCCTGCAGCAAGCACTTCCCTAGCACAGATACGCAGTATTTT. Translation gives CACSKHFPSTDTQYF.

In this sample, this clonotype turned up many times. The chain links TRBV7-2 to TRBJ2-7, with D perhaps matching TRBD1 or TRBD2 (5 bases each). Germline-derived CDR1 and CDR2 are SGHTA and FQGNSA. This CDR3 comprises 14 residues. V lost 4 bases and J 6 bases, leaving 16 bases between the germline ends. The CDR3 spells CASSSHPIGGEQYF. CDR3 nucleotide sequence: TGTGCCAGCAGCTCGCACCCTATTGGGGGCGAGCAGTACTTC.

In its sample, this clonotype is medium-sized (0.01 to 0.1%). The rearrangement uses TRBV18 and TRBJ2-6; D might be TRBD1 or TRBD2, each matching 5 bases. The ends were cut back, 6 bases at V and 0 bases at J, with 12 bases in the middle. Germline values: CDR1 KGHSH, CDR2 LQKENI. CDR3 length: 16 residues. In DNA, the CDR3 is TGTGCCAGCTCCCCAACGGGGACCTCTGGGGCCAACGTCCTGACTTTC. Protein: CASSPTGTSGANVLTF.

The sample holds many counts of this clonotype. This chain links TRBV7-2 with TRBJ1-1; the D gene is possibly TRBD1 (5 bases). Between the trimmed V and J ends, which lost 1 base and 11 bases, there was a span of 14 bases. The CDR3 totals 13 residues. Germline V gene lookup returns CDR1 SGHTA and CDR2 FQGNSA. CDR3 in DNA: TGTGCCAGCAGCTTAGAAGAGCGGGGGTGGGCTTTCTTT. It specifies CASSLEERGWAFF.

This clonotype is labeled as medium-sized. The chain uses TRBV19 and TRBJ1-5, with 12 bases matching TRBD1. V lost 7 bases, J lost 6 bases, and 10 bases stayed unmatched. CDR3 length: 16 amino acids. The germline gives CDR1 LNHDA, CDR2 SQIVND (reference sequence). The CDR3 DNA reads TGTGCCAGTAATACCGGGACAGGGGGCTTTTTTCAGCCCCAGCATTTT. Translated, it gives CASNTGTGGFFQPQHF.

This clonotype is labeled medium-sized. This chain links TRBV6-5 with TRBJ1-1; 8 nucleotides agree with TRBD1. CDR1 is MNHEY, CDR2 SVGAGI, per germline. The J segment lost 4 bases and the V segment lost 3 bases, leaving 7 bases of the junction unmatched. This CDR3 region has 15 residues. CDR3 DNA sequence: TGTGCCAGCAGTTATGGTTACAGGGGGACCACTGAAGCTTTCTTT. Amino acids: CASSYGYRGTTEAFF.

By proportion, this clonotype is medium-sized (0.01 to 0.1%). This sequence joins TRBV12-3 or TRBV12-4 and TRBJ1-5; the match to TRBD1 covers 8 bases. This CDR3 is 14 amino acids long. The V gene end was trimmed by 4 bases and the J gene end by 6 bases; junction bases not matched to a gene: 5. CDR3 in amino acids: CASSWGTGRQPQHF. The CDR3, as DNA: TGTGCCAGCAGTTGGGGGACAGGACGTCAGCCCCAGCATTTT.

In its sample, this clonotype is medium-sized. V gene TRBV5-1 combines with J gene TRBJ2-4; TRBD1 is a possible D gene (6 bases). CDR3 length: 13 amino acids. Trimming shortened V by 0 bases and J by 11 bases, and 12 bases separated the two germline ends. Germline-derived CDR1 and CDR2 are SGHRS and YFSETQ. CDR3 protein: CASSLAGASFQYF. The CDR3 DNA reads TGCGCCAGCAGCTTGGCAGGGGCATCGTTTCAGTACTTC. The variable domain in full, with the rest retrieved from reference TRBV5-1 and TRBJ2-4, is KAGVTQTPRYLIKTRGQQVTLSCSPISGHRSVSWYQQTPGQGLQFLFEYFSETQRNKGNFPGRFSGRQFSNSRSEMNVSTLELGDSALYLCASSLAGASFQYFGAGTRLSVL.

This clonotype is deemed medium-sized. The chain links TRBV12-3 or TRBV12-4 to TRBJ2-1; 9 positions match TRBD2. The CDR3 totals 14 residues. Trimming took 5 bases from V and 7 from J; bases not matched to a gene: 6. The CDR3 is CASSARLAGNEQFF. The DNA for the CDR3 is TGTGCCAGCAGTGCCCGGCTAGCGGGGAATGAGCAGTTCTTC.

There are many counts of this clonotype. The rearrangement uses TRBV5-6 and TRBJ1-2, with D possibly matching TRBD1 (6 bases). In germline, CDR1 is SGHDT, CDR2 YYEEEE. There are 13 residues in the CDR3. V was cut by 0 bases and J by 10 bases, with 13 bases left in between. Here the CDR3 DNA reads TGTGCCAGCAGCTTGGACAGGGCCCACCTCTACACCTTC. It yields the protein CASSLDRAHLYTF. The whole variable domain, remainder taken from reference TRBV5-6 and TRBJ1-2, is DAGVTQSPTHLIKTRGQQVTLRCSPKSGHDTVSWYQQALGQGPQFIFQYYEEEERQRGNFPDRFSGHQFPNYSSELNVNALLLGDSALYLCASSLDRAHLYTFGSGTRLTVV.

This clonotype was counted many times. The rearrangement links TRBV10-3 to TRBJ2-3; TRBD2 is a possible D gene (7 bases). Deletions cut 2 bases from V and 7 bases from J, with 13 bases between. CDR1 ENHRY and CDR2 SYGVKD come from the germline V gene. The CDR3 consists of 14 residues. The CDR3 DNA reads TGTGCCATCAGTGAGAGGGGGGGAGTATATACGCAGTATTTT. Translating it yields CAISERGGVYTQYF.

This clonotype was seen ten or more times. The chain links TRBV2 to TRBJ2-7, with 7 nucleotides matching TRBD1. The germline CDR1 and CDR2 sequences are SNHLY and FYNNEI. The V segment lost 10 bases and the J segment 0 bases; nucleotides outside the gene matches: 6. The CDR3 contains 13 residues. The CDR3 reads CAITGTDSYEQYF. The CDR3 DNA follows: TGTGCCATCACCGGGACAGACTCCTACGAGCAGTACTTC.

This clonotype is medium-sized within its sample. The chain combines TRBV10-3 with TRBJ1-4, with D possibly being TRBD1 (5 bases). The germline V gene encodes CDR1 ENHRY and CDR2 SYGVKD. The V gene lost 4 bases and the J gene lost 2 bases, with 5 bases spanning the gap. This CDR3 is 13 amino acids long. The CDR3 coding sequence is TGTGCCATCAGTGGGGGGACTAATGAAAAACTGTTTTTT. This gives the protein CAISGGTNEKLFF.

By sample share, this clonotype is medium-sized. J is TRBJ2-7 and V is TRBV15, with TRBD2 matching over 9 bases. The CDR3 extends over 15 amino acids. Germline trimming cut 1 base from V and 2 bases from J; bases unmatched to any gene: 3. Germline CDR1 LNHNV, CDR2 YYDKDF (reference sequence). The CDR3 DNA sequence: TGTGCCACCAGCAGAGGTAGCGGGGGAACCTACGAGCAGTACTTC. Amino acids: CATSRGSGGTYEQYF.